This T cell receptor beta chain was obtained from a study of T cell responses to AZD1222 COVID-19 vaccine. Study-level points and caveats: Researchers took repertoire samples only after the peak T cell response had come. After two AZD1222 doses, spike-specific TCR breadth and depth rose versus day 0.

Of note for this clone: Its target is not known.

The data were produced by immunoSEQ multiplex PCR, yet TCRdb's version contains in-frame clones alone and is incomplete. The data contain approximately 190,000 clones, around 87% of them singletons. CDR1 SGHNT and CDR2 YYREEE come from the germline V gene (reference sequence). CDR3 size: 15 residues. V shed 3 bases and J shed 0 bases, with 11 bases lying between them. Source: peripheral blood, taken on day 0 of MenACWY control vaccination. The TCR was taken from an adult in good health. The J gene is TRBJ2-3, the V gene TRBV5-4; D gene unclear. This chain's CDR3 is CASSSPTRSTDTQYF. CDR3 in DNA: TGTGCCAGCAGCTCCCCGACTCGAAGCACAGATACGCAGTATTTT.